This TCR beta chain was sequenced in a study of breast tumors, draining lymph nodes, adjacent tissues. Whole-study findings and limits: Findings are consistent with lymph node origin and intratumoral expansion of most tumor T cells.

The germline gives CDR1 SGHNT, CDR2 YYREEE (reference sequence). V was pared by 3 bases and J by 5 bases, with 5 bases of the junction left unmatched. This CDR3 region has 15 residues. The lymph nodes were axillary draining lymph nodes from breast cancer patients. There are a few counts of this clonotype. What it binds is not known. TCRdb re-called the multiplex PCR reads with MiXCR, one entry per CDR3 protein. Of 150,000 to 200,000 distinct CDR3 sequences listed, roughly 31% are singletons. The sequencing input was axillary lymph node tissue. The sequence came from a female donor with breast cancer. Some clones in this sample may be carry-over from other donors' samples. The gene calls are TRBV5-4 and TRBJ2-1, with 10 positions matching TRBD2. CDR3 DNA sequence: TGTGCCAGCAGCTCGAGCGGGAGGGTTGACAATGAGCAGTTCTTC. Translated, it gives CASSSSGRVDNEQFF.